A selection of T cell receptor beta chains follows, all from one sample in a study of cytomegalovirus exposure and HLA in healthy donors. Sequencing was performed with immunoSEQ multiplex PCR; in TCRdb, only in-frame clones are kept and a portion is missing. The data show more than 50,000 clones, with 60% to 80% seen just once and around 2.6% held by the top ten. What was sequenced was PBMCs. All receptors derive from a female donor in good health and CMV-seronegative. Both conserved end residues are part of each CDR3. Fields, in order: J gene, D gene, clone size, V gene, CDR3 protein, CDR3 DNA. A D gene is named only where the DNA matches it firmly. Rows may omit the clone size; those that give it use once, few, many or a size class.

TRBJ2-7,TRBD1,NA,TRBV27,CASRRAGGPGQYF,TGTGCCAGCCGGAGGGCAGGGGGCCCGGGGCAGTACTTC
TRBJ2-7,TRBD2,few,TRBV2,CASSEELADSYEQYF,TGTGCCAGCAGTGAGGAACTAGCGGACTCCTACGAGCAGTACTTC
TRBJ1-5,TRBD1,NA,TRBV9,CASSPQGEPNQPQHF,TGTGCCAGCAGCCCCCAGGGGGAACCCAATCAGCCCCAGCATTTT
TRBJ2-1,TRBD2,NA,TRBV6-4,CASSDAASGGYNEQFF,TGTGCCAGCAGTGATGCCGCTAGCGGGGGATACAATGAGCAGTTCTTC
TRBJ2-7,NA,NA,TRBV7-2,CASSSPSYEQYF,TGTGCCAGCAGCTCCCCCTCCTACGAGCAGTACTTC
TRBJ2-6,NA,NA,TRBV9,CASSVGGAGANVLTF,TGTGCCAGCAGCGTCGGTGGAGCTGGGGCCAACGTCCTGACTTTC
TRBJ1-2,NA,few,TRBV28,CASREFGGTSNYGYTF,TGTGCCAGCAGGGAATTTGGCGGGACCTCTAACTATGGCTACACCTTC
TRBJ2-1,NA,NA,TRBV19,CASSPWERPRDEQFF,TGTGCCAGTAGTCCGTGGGAGCGTCCACGGGATGAGCAGTTCTTC
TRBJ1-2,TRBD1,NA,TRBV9,CASSLGQGLYGYTF,TGTGCCAGCAGCCTAGGACAGGGTCTATATGGCTACACCTTC
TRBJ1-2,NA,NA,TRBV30,CAWKGHQDGYTF,TGTGCCTGGAAAGGACACCAGGATGGCTACACCTTC
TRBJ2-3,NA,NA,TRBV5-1,CASSSGGSDTQYF,TGCGCCAGCAGCTCCGGGGGTTCAGATACGCAGTATTTT
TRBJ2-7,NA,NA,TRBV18,CASSPRTERYEQYF,TGTGCCAGCTCACCGAGGACAGAGCGATACGAGCAGTACTTC
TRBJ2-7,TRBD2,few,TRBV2,CASTLAGSSLEQYF,TGTGCCAGCACTCTAGCGGGCTCGTCCCTAGAGCAGTACTTC